This T cell receptor (beta chain) was found in a study of CD8 T cells in ankylosing spondylitis. MiXCR, run by TCRdb on the 5' RACE reads, gives a single entry per CDR3 protein. Here the sample spans fewer than 500,000 distinct CDR3 sequences, 20% to 30% being singletons. This clonotype was observed a handful of times. Its antigen is still unknown. Findings of the study overall: Disease-linked clones proved CD8+ and comparatively uncommon in peripheral blood. What seemed typical of ankylosing spondylitis blood was a TCR beta motif built from roughly eight highly homologous variants. It was reported that disease-linked clones were significantly enriched in matched ankylosing spondylitis synovial fluid.

The receptor comes from a male donor with ankylosing spondylitis. Sequenced sample: blood, either unsorted or a sorted T cell fraction (not recorded which).

The CDR3 DNA reads TGTGCCAGCCTGAGGGTGAACACTGAAGCTTTCTTT. Translated, it gives CASLRVNTEAFF. V gene TRBV7-9 combines with J gene TRBJ1-1, with D unresolved. Germline V lookup: CDR1 SEHNR, CDR2 FQNEAQ (reference sequence). Trimming pared 8 bases from V and 0 bases from J, leaving 7 bases between. This CDR3 region has 12 residues.